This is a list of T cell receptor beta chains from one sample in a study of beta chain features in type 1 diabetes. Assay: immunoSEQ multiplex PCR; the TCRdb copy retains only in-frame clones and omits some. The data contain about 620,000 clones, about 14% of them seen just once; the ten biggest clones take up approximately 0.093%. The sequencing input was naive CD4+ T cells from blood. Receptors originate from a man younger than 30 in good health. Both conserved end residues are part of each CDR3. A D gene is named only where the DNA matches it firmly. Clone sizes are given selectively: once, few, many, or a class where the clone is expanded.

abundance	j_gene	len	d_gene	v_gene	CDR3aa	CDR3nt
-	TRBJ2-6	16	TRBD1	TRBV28	CASKGQGVAGANVLTF	TGTGCCAGCAAGGGACAGGGGGTAGCTGGGGCCAACGTCCTGACTTTC
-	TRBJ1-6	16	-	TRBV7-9	CASSLMRGQSTSPLHF	TGTGCCAGCAGCTTAATGCGTGGACAGAGCACTTCACCCCTCCACTTT
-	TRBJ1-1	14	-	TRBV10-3	CAISEFIGDTEAFF	TGTGCCATCAGTGAGTTCATCGGGGACACTGAAGCTTTCTTT
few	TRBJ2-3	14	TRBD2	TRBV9	CASSVGGVEDTQYF	TGTGCCAGCAGCGTCGGGGGGGTGGAAGATACGCAGTATTTT
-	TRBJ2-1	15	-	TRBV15	CATSRDQGRTHEQFF	TGTGCCACCAGCAGAGATCAAGGGAGAACCCATGAGCAGTTCTTC
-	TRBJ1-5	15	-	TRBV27	CASSLWGRVNQPQHF	TGTGCCAGCAGTTTATGGGGGCGAGTCAATCAGCCCCAGCATTTT
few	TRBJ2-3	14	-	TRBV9	CASSVRVGSDTQYF	TGTGCCAGCAGCGTCAGGGTAGGTTCAGATACGCAGTATTTT
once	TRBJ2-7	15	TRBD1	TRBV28	CASSLDRLFSYEQYF	TGTGCCAGCAGTTTGGACAGGCTTTTCTCCTACGAGCAGTACTTC
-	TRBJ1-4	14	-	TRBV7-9	CASTRAATNEKLFF	TGTGCCAGCACCAGGGCAGCAACTAATGAAAAACTGTTTTTT
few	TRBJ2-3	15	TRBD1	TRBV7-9	CASSFGQGASDTQYF	TGTGCCAGCAGCTTCGGACAGGGGGCTTCAGATACGCAGTATTTT
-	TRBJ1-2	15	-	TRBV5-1	CASSLQGDQNYGYTF	TGCGCCAGCAGCTTACAGGGAGACCAAAACTATGGCTACACCTTC
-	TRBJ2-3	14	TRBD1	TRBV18	CASSQGADTDTQYF	TGTGCCAGCTCCCAGGGGGCTGACACAGATACGCAGTATTTT
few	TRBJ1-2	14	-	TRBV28	CASRETARSYGYTF	TGTGCCAGCAGGGAGACAGCGAGGAGCTATGGCTACACCTTC
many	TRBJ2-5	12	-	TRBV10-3	CAISPNEETQYF	TGTGCCATCAGTCCCAATGAGGAGACCCAGTACTTC
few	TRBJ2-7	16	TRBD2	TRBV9	CASSVGLAGGPREQYF	TGTGCCAGCAGCGTAGGATTGGCGGGAGGGCCGAGGGAGCAGTACTTC
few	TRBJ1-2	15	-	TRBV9	CASSARSGVGSGYTF	TGTGCCAGCAGCGCGAGGTCCGGAGTAGGAAGTGGCTACACCTTC
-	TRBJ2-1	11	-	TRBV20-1	CSARQANEQFF	TGCAGTGCTAGGCAAGCTAATGAGCAGTTCTTC
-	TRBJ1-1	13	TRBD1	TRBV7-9	CASSLDRTGEAFF	TGTGCCAGCAGCTTAGACCGGACAGGTGAAGCTTTCTTT
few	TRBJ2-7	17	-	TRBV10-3	CAIRGREGTGNTYEQYF	TGTGCCATCCGCGGGAGGGAGGGGACAGGGAACACCTACGAGCAGTACTTC
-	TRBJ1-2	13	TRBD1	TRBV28	CATLTDRGYGYTF	TGTGCCACCCTAACGGACAGGGGCTATGGCTACACCTTC
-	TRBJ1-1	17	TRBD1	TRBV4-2	CASSQERDRGRNTEAFF	TGTGCCAGCAGCCAAGAGAGAGACAGGGGGAGGAACACTGAAGCTTTCTTT
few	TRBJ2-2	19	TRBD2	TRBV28	CASSSGGLAGVSNTGELFF	TGTGCCAGCAGCTCTGGCGGACTAGCGGGTGTTTCGAACACCGGGGAGCTGTTTTTT
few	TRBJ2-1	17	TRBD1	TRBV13	CASSLRQGATSYNEQFF	TGTGCCAGCAGCTTAAGGCAGGGGGCGACCTCCTACAATGAGCAGTTCTTC
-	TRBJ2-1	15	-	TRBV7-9	CASSLVWGFDGEQFF	TGTGCCAGCAGCTTAGTATGGGGCTTTGACGGTGAGCAGTTCTTC
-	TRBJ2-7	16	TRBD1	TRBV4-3	CASSRDMGQASYEQYF	TGCGCCAGCAGCCGAGACATGGGACAGGCCTCCTACGAGCAGTACTTC
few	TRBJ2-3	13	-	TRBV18	CASSPILTDTQYF	TGTGCCAGCTCACCAATCCTCACAGATACGCAGTATTTT
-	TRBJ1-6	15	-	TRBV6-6	CASSFNRQNNSPLHF	TGTGCCAGCAGTTTCAATAGGCAGAATAATTCACCCCTCCACTTT
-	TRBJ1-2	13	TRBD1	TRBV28	CASRIGQGSSYTF	TGTGCCAGCAGGATAGGACAGGGCTCAAGCTACACCTTC
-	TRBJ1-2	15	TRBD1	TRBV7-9	CASSLWDRANYGYTF	TGTGCCAGCAGCTTATGGGACAGGGCTAACTATGGCTACACCTTC
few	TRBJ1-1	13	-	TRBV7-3	CASSLSQNTEAFF	TGTGCCAGCAGCCTTTCACAGAACACTGAAGCTTTCTTT
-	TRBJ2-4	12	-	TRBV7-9	CASSLTGTPQYF	TGTGCCAGCAGCTTAACCGGGACTCCTCAGTACTTC
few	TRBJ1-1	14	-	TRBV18	CASSPNFGNTEAFF	TGTGCCAGCTCACCAAATTTCGGGAACACTGAAGCTTTCTTT
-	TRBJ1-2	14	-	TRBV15	CATSRDPGGYGYTF	TGTGCCACCAGCAGAGATCCGGGTGGCTATGGCTACACCTTC
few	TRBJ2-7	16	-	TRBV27	CASSFRVAENSYEQYF	TGTGCCAGCAGTTTCCGGGTGGCGGAAAACTCCTACGAGCAGTACTTC
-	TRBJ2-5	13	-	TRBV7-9	CASSPGRQETQYF	TGTGCCAGCAGCCCGGGGCGACAAGAGACCCAGTACTTC
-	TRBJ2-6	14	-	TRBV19	CASRQNLGANVLTF	TGTGCCAGTAGACAGAACCTGGGGGCCAACGTCCTGACTTTC
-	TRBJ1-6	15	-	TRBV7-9	CASTQGTTYNSPLHF	TGTGCCAGCACACAAGGGACAACCTATAATTCACCCCTCCACTTT
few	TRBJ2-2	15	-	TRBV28	CASSSAGPNTGELFF	TGTGCCAGCAGTTCGGCAGGGCCGAACACCGGGGAGCTGTTTTTT
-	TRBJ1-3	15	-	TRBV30	CAWKPLAYSGNTIYF	TGTGCCTGGAAACCCTTGGCCTACTCTGGAAACACCATATATTTT
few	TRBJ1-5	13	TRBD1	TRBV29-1	CSAGTGGNQPQHF	TGCAGCGCGGGGACAGGGGGCAATCAGCCCCAGCATTTT
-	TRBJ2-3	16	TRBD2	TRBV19	CASSISSGWGTDTQYF	TGTGCCAGTAGTATCTCTAGCGGGTGGGGCACAGATACGCAGTATTTT
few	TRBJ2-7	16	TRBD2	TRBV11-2	CASRPLAGVGHYEQYF	TGTGCCAGCAGACCTTTGGCGGGAGTAGGCCATTACGAGCAGTACTTC
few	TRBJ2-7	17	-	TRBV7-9	CASSLALWGHSSYEQYF	TGTGCCAGCAGCTTAGCGCTATGGGGACATTCCTCCTACGAGCAGTACTTC
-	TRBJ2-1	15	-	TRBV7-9	CASSPGLAGYNEQFF	TGTGCCAGCAGCCCCGGGCTAGCAGGCTACAATGAGCAGTTCTTC
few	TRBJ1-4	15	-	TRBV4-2	CASSQDVTGERALFF	TGTGCCAGCAGCCAAGATGTGACAGGTGAAAGGGCACTGTTTTTT
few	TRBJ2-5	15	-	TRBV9	CASSVNTGKQETQYF	TGTGCCAGCAGCGTAAATACAGGGAAACAAGAGACCCAGTACTTC
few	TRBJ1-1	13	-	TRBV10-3	CAITSSKGTEAFF	TGTGCCATCACTTCTAGTAAGGGGACTGAAGCTTTCTTT
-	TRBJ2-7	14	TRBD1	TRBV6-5	CASSHRDRAYEQYF	TGTGCCAGCAGCCACAGGGACAGGGCCTACGAGCAGTACTTC
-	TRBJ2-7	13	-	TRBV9	CASSVDSESEQYF	TGTGCCAGCAGCGTAGACTCGGAGAGCGAGCAGTACTTC
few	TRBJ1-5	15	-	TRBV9	CASSESGAYNQPQHF	TGTGCCAGCAGCGAAAGCGGCGCCTACAATCAGCCCCAGCATTTT
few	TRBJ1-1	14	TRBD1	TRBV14	CASSPTGKGTEAFF	TGTGCCAGCAGCCCGACAGGGAAGGGTACTGAAGCTTTCTTT